One TCR beta chain is described in this entry. In the original workflow: Amplification of reference gene primers provided the estimated nucleated cell counts. Using immunoSEQ multiplex PCR, the repertoire was profiled, and TCRdb retains in-frame clones only, with some absent. The DNA was the basis for D and trimming; V, J and clone size are from that table. This table holds about 34,000 clones, over 90% found once. V was trimmed by 7 bases and J by 0 bases, leaving 12 bases between them. Germline V gene data show CDR1 as SGDLS and CDR2 as YYNGEE. The CDR3 totals 14 residues. This sample was included in a study of blood T cell repertoires in COVID-19. Study-wide background: T cells, B-cell-depleted T cells, or PBMCs supplied cDNA or gDNA.

The genes are TRBV9 and TRBJ2-3; TRBD2 might be the D (5 bases). Material: peripheral blood. The receptor was derived from a human donor in a cohort sampled during active COVID-19. Here the CDR3 reads CASSGYWSTDTQYF. For the CDR3, the DNA is TGTGCCAGCTCGGGGTACTGGAGCACAGATACGCAGTATTTT.